This T cell receptor beta chain was documented in a study of shared clonotypes between healthy human individuals. Study-level points and caveats: Clonotypes which were not shared had lower generation probabilities than clonotypes that all four donors shared.

The table came from immunoSEQ multiplex PCR; TCRdb's copy has only in-frame clones and leaves some out. This sample yields more than 2 million clones, of which around 95% are seen a single time; 1.5% to 2% belongs to the top ten. Per germline, CDR1 SGDLS and CDR2 YYNGEE. This CDR3 is 16 amino acids long. V lost 3 bases and J 7 bases, leaving 20 bases between the germline ends. This clone was detected once. What it binds is not known. Naive CD8 cells lacked CD45RO and underwent positive selection for CCR7, leaving out terminally differentiated effector memory CD45RA+ cells. The chain has TRBV9 and TRBJ2-1, with D perhaps matching TRBD2 (6 bases). Source material: naive CD8+ T cells from PBMCs. This receptor was obtained from a man aged 18 to 29 in good health. Some clones in this sample may be carry-over from other donors' samples. CDR3 nucleotide sequence: TGTGCCAGCAGCGCAGGGACCGGGACTCCCTTGAATGAGCAGTTCTTC. Amino acid sequence: CASSAGTGTPLNEQFF.